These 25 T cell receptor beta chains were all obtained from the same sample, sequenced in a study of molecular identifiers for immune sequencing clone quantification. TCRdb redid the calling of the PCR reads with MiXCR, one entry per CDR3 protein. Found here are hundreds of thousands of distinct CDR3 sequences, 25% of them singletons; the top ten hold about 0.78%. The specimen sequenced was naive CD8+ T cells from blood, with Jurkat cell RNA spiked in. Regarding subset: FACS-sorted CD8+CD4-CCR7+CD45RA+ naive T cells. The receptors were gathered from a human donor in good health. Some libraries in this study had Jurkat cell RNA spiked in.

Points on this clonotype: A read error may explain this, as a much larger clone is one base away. DNA for the CDR3: TGCAGTGCTAGTATTACTCCGGGACCCACCCAAGAGGCCCAGTACTTC. This translates into CSASITPGPTQEAQYF. This chain uses TRBV20-1 with TRBJ2-5; D is possibly TRBD1 or TRBD2 (5 bases each). Germline CDR1 DFQATT, CDR2 SNEGSKA (reference sequence). CDR3 length: 16 residues.

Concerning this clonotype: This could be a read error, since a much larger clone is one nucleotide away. The CDR3 here is CASSQARQEGYEQYF. In DNA form, the CDR3 reads TGCGCCAGCAGCCAAGCTCGACAGGAGGGGTACGAGCAGTACTTC. The genes are TRBV4-3 and TRBJ2-7, with D perhaps TRBD1 or TRBD2 (6 bases each). Trimming took off 1 base at V and 4 bases at J, with 14 bases between the two ends. There are 15 residues in the CDR3. CDR1 and CDR2 from the germline V gene are LGHNA and YSLEER.

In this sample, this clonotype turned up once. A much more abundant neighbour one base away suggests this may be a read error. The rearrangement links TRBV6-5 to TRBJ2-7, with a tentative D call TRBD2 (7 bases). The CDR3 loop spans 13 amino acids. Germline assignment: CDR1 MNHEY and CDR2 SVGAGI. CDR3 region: CASSDWGGDEQHF. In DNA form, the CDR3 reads TGTGCCAGCAGCGACTGGGGGGGCGACGAGCAGCACTTC.

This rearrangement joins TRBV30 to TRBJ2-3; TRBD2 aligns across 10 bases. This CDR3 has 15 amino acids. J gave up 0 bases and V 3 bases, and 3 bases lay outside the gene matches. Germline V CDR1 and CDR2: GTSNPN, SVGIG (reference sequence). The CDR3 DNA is TGTGCCTGGAGCGGGACTAGCGTTAGCACAGATACGCAGTATTTT. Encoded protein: CAWSGTSVSTDTQYF.

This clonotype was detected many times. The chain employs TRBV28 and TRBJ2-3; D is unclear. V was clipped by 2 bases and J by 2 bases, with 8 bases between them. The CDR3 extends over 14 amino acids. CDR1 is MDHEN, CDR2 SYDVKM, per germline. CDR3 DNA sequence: TGTGCCAGCAGTTTAACCAGTAACACAGATACGCAGTATTTT. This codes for CASSLTSNTDTQYF.

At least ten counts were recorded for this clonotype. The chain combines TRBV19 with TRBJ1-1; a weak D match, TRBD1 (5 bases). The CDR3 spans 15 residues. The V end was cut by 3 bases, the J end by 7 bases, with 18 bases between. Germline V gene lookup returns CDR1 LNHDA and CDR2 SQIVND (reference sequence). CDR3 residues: CASSILTDSWGEAFF. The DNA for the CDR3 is TGTGCCAGTAGTATCCTGACAGATTCTTGGGGTGAAGCTTTCTTT.

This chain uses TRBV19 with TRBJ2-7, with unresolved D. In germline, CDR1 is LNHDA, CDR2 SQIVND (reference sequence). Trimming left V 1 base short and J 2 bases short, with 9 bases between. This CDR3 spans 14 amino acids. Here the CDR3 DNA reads TGTGCCAGTAGTATAGGGTACAGCCCCTACGAGCAGTACTTC. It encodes CASSIGYSPYEQYF.

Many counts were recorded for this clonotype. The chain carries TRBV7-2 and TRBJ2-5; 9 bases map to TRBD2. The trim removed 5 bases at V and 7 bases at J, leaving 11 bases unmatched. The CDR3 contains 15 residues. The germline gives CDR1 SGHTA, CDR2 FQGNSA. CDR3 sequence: CASSQYSTSGATQYF. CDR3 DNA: TGTGCCAGCAGCCAATACTCGACTAGCGGAGCGACCCAGTACTTC.

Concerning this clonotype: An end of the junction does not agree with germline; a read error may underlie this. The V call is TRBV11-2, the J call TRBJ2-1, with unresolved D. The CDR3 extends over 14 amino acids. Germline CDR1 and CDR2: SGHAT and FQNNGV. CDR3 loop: CASSFPSSYDEQFF. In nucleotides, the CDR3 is TGTGCCAGCAGCTTTCCAAGCTCCTACGATGAGCAGTTCTTC.

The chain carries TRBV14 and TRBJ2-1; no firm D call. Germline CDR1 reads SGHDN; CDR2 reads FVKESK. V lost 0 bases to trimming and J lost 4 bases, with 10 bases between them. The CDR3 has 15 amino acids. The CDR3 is CASSQDHAQYNEQFF. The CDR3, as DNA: TGTGCCAGCAGCCAAGATCATGCACAGTACAATGAGCAGTTCTTC. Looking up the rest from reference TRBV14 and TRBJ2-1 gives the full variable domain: EAGVTQFPSHSVIEKGQTVTLRCDPISGHDNLYWYRRVMGKEIKFLLHFVKESKQDESGMPNNRFLAERTGGTYSTLKVQPAELEDSGVYFCASSQDHAQYNEQFFGPGTRLTVL.

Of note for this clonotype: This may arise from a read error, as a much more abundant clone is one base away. CDR3 loop: CASSFPSGYEQYF. CDR3 sequence (DNA): TGTGCCAGCAGCTTCCCTAGCGGCTACGAGCAGTACTTC. This rearrangement joins TRBV7-9 to TRBJ2-7, with 7 bases identical to TRBD2. CDR3 length: 13 residues. With V trimmed by 3 bases and J by 3 bases, 2 bases remained unmatched. Germline V gives CDR1 SEHNR, CDR2 FQNEAQ (reference sequence).

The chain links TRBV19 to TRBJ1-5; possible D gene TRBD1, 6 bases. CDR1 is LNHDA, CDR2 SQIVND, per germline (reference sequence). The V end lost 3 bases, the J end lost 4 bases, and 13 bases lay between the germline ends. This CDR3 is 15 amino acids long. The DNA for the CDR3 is TGTGCCAGTAGTATTCGGGGGGCTGGTAATCAGCCCCAGCATTTT. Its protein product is CASSIRGAGNQPQHF. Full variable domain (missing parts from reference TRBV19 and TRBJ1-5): DGGITQSPKYLFRKEGQNVTLSCEQNLNHDAMYWYRQDPGQGLRLIYYSQIVNDFQKGDIAEGYSVSREKKESFPLTVTSAQKNPTAFYLCASSIRGAGNQPQHFGDGTRLSIL.

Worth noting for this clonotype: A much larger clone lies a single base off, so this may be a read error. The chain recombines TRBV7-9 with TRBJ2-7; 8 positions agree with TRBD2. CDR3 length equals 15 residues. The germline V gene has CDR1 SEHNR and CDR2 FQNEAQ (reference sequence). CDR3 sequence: CTSSLEAGAPYEQYF. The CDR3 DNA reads TGTACCAGCAGCTTAGAAGCGGGGGCCCCCTACGAGCAGTACTTC.

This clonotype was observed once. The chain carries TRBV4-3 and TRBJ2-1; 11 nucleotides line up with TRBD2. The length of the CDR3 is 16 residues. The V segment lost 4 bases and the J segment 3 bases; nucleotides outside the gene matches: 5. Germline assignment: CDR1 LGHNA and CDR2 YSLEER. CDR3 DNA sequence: TGCGCCAGCAGCCTGGGGACTAGCGGACACTACAATGAGCAGTTCTTC. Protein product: CASSLGTSGHYNEQFF.

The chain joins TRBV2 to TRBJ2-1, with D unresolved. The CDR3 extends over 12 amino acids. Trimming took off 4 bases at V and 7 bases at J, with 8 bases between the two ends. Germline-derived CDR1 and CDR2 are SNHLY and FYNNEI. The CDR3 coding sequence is TGTGCCAGCAGTGTGAGGTTTAATGAGCAGTTCTTC. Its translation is CASSVRFNEQFF.

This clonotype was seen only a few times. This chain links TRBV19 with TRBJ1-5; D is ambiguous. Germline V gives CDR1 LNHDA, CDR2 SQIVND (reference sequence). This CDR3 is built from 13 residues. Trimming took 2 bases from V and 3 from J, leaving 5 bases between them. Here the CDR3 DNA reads TGTGCCAGTAGTATACCCTCCAATCAGCCCCAGCATTTT. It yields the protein CASSIPSNQPQHF.

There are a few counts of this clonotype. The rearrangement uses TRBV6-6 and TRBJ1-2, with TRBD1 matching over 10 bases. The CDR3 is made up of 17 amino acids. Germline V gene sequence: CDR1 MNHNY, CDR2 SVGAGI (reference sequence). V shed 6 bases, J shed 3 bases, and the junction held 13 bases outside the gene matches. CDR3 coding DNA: TGTGCCAGCAGCTCACCGGGACAGGGGATTTTTTACTATGGCTACACCTTC. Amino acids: CASSSPGQGIFYYGYTF.

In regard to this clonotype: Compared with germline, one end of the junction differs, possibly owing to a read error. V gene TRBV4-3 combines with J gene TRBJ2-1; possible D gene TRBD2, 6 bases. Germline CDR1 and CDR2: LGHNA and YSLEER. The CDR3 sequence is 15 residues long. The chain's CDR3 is CARRPARGPYHEPFF. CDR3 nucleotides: TGCGCCCGCCGCCCCGCGCGGGGCCCCTACCATGAGCCGTTCTTC.

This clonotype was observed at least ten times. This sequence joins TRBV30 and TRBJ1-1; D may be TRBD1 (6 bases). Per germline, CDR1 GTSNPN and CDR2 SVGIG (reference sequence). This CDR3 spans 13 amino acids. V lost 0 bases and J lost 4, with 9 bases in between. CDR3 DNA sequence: TGTGCCTGGAGTGTACTAGGGGGCACTGAAGCTTTCTTT. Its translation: CAWSVLGGTEAFF.

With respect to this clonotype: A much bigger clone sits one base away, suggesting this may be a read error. The CDR3 sequence: CASSPGGRTHEAFF. As DNA, the CDR3 is TGTGCCAGCAGCCCCGGTGGTCGGACACACGAAGCTTTCTTT. The V call is TRBV7-6, the J call TRBJ1-1; D might be TRBD1 (5 bases). The V end lost 5 bases, the J end lost 8 bases, and 18 bases lay between the germline ends. Germline-derived CDR1 and CDR2 are SGHVS and FNYEAQ. The CDR3 covers 14 residues.

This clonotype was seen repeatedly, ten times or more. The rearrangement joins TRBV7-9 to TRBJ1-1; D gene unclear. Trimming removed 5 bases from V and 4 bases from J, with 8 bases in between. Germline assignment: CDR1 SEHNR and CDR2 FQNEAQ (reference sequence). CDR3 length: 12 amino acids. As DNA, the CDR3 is TGTGCCAGCAGCACTGCGGGCACTGAAGCTTTCTTT. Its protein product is CASSTAGTEAFF.

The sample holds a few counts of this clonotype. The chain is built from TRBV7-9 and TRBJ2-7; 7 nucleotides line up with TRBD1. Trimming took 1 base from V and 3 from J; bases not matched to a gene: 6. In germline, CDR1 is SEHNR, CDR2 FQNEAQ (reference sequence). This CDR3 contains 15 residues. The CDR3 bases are TGTGCCAGCAGCTTAGGACAGGGAAGCGGCTACGAGCAGTACTTC. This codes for CASSLGQGSGYEQYF.

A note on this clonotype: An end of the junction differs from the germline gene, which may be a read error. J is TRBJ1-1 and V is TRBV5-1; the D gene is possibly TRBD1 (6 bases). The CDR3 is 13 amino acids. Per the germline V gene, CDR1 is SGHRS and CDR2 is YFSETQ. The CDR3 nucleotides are TGCGTCAGCAGCTTGGAACAGGGTCCTGAAGCTTTCTTT. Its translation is CVSSLEQGPEAFF.

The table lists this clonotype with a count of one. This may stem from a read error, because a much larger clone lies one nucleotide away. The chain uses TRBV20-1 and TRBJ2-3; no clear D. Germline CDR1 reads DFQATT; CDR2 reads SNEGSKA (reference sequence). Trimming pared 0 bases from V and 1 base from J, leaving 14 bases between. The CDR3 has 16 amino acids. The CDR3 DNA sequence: TGCAGTGCTAGAGAGGCCGTGGCGCCTGGCACAGATACGCAGTATTTT. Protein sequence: CSAREAVAPGTDTQYF.

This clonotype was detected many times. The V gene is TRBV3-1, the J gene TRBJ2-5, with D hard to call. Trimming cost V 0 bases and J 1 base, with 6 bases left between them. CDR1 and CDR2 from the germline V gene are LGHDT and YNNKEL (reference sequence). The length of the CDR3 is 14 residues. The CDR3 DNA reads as TGTGCCAGCAGCCAAGAAGGCCGCCAAGAGACCCAGTACTTC. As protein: CASSQEGRQETQYF.